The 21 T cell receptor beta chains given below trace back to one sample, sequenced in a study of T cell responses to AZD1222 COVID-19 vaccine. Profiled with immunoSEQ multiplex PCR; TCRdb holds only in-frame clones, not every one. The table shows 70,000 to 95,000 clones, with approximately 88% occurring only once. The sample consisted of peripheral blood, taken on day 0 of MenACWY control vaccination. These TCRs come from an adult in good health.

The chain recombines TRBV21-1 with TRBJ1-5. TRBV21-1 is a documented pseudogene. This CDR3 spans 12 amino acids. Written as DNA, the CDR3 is TGTGCCGGCCGGTTGGGGGGCCAGCCCCAGCATTTT. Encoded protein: CAGRLGGQPQHF.

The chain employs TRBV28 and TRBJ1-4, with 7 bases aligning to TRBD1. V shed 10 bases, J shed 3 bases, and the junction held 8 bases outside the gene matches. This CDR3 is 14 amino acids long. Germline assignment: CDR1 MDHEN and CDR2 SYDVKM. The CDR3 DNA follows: TGTGCCATCACCCCGGGACAGTCTAATGAAAAACTGTTTTTT. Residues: CAITPGQSNEKLFF. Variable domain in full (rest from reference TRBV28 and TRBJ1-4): DVKVTQSSRYLVKRTGEKVFLECVQDMDHENMFWYRQDPGLGLRLIYFSYDVKMKEKGDIPEGYSVSREKKERFSLILESASTNQTSMYLCAITPGQSNEKLFFGSGTQLSVL.

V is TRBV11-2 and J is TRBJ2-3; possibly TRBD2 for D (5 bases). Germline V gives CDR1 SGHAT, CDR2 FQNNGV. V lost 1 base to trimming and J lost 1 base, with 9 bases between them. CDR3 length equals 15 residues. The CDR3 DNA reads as TGTGCCAGCAGCTTAGCGGGATTCGGCACAGATACGCAGTATTTT. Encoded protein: CASSLAGFGTDTQYF.

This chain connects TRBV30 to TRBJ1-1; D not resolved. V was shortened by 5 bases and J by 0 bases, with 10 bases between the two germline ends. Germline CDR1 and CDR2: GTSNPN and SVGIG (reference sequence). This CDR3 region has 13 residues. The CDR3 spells CAWAPAVNTEAFF. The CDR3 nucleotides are TGTGCCTGGGCCCCGGCAGTGAACACTGAAGCTTTCTTT. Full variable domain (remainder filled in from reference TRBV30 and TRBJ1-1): SQTIHQWPATLVQPVGSPLSLECTVEGTSNPNLYWYRQAAGRGLQLLFYSVGIGQISSEVPQNLSASRPQDRQFILSSKKLLLSDSGFYLCAWAPAVNTEAFFGQGTRLTVV.

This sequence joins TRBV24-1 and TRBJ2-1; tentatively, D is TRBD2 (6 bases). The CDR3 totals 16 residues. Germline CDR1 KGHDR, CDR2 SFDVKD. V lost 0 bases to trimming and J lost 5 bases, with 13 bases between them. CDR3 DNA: TGTGCCACCAGTGATTTGAGCGGGCCGAAGAACAATGAGCAGTTCTTC. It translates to CATSDLSGPKNNEQFF.

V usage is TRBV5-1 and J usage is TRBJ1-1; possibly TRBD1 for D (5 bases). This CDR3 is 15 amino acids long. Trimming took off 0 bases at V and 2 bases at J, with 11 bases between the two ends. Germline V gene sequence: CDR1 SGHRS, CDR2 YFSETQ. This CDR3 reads CASSLAPGTNTEAFF. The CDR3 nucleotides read TGCGCCAGCAGCTTGGCTCCCGGGACCAACACTGAAGCTTTCTTT.

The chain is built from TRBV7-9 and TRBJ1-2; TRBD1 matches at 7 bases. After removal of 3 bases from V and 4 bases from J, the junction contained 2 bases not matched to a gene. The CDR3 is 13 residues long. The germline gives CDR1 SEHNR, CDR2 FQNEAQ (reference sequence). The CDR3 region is CASSFRDSYGYTF. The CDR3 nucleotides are TGTGCCAGCAGCTTTCGGGACAGCTATGGCTACACCTTC.

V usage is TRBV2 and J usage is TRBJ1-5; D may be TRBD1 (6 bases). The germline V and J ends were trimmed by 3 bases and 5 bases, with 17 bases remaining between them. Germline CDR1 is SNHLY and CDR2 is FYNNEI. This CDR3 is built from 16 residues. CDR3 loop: CASSEFSGRGHQPQHF. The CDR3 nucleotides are TGTGCCAGCAGTGAGTTTAGCGGCAGGGGACATCAGCCCCAGCATTTT.

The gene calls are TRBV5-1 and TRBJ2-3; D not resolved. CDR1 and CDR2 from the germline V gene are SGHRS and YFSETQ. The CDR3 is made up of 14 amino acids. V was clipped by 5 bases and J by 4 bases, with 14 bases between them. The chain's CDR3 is CASRATTGADTQYF. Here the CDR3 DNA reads TGCGCCAGCAGAGCCACGACTGGCGCAGATACGCAGTATTTT.

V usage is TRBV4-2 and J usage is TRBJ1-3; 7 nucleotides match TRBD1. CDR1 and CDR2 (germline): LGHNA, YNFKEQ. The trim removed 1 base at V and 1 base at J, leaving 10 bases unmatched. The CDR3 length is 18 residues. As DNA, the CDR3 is TGTGCCAGCAGCCAAGCCACCCCGGACAGGTCGTCTGGAAACACCATATATTTT. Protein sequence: CASSQATPDRSSGNTIYF.

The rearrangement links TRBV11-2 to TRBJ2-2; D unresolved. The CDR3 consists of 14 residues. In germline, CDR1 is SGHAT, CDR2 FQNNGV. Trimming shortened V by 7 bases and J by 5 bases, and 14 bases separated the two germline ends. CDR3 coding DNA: TGTGCCAGCAAGGAAGGGTGGCTGACCGGGGAGCTGTTTTTT. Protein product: CASKEGWLTGELFF.

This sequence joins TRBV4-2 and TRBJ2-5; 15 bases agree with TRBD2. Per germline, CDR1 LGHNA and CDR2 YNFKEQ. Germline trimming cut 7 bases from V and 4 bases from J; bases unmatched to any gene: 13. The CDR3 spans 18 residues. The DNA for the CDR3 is TGTGCCAGCACCTCTACCGGACTAGCGGGAGGGCGGGGAGAGACCCAGTACTTC. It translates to CASTSTGLAGGRGETQYF.

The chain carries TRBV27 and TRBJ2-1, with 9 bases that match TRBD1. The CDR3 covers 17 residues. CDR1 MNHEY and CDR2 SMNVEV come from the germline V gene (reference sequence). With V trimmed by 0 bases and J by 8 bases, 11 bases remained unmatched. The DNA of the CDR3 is TGTGCCAGCAGTTTATCGTACCCCGGGACAGGGAACGATGAGCAGTTCTTC. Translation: CASSLSYPGTGNDEQFF.

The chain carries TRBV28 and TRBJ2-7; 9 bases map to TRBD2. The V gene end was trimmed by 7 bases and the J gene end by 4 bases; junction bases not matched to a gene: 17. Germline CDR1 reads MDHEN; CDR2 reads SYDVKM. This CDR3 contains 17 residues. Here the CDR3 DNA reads TGTGCCAGCATCCCCTTCGCGGGTAGCGGGAGTTTTTACGAGCAGTACTTC. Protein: CASIPFAGSGSFYEQYF.

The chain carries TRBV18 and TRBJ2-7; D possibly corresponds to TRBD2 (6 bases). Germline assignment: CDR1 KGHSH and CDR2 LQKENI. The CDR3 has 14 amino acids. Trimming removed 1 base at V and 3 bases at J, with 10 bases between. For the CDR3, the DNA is TGTGCCAGCTCACCACAGCGGGTTTACTACGAGCAGTACTTC. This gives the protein CASSPQRVYYEQYF.

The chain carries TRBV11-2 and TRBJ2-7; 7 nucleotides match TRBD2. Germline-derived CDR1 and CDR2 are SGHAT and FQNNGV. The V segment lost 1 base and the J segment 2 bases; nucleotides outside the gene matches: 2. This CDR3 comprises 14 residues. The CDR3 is CASSLGLAAYEQYF. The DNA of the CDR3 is TGTGCCAGCAGCTTAGGCCTAGCGGCCTACGAGCAGTACTTC.

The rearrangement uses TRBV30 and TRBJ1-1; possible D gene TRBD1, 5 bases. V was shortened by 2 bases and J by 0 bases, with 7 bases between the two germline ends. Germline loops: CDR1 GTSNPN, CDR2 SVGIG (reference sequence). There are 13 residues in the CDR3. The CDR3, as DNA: TGTGCCTGGAGTCTGGGGCTGAACACTGAAGCTTTCTTT. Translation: CAWSLGLNTEAFF.

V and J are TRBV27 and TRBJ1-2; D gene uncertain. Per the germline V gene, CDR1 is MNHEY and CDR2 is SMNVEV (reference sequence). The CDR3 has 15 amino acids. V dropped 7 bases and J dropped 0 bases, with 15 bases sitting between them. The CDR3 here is CASMRRMMSNYGYTF. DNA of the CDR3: TGTGCCAGCATGAGACGGATGATGTCTAACTATGGCTACACCTTC.

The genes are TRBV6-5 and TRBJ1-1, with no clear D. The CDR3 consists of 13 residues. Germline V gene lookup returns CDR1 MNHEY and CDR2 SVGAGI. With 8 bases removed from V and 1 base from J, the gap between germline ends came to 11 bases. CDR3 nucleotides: TGTGCCAGCGTCCCCGGGAAGAACACTGAAGCTTTCTTT. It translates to CASVPGKNTEAFF.

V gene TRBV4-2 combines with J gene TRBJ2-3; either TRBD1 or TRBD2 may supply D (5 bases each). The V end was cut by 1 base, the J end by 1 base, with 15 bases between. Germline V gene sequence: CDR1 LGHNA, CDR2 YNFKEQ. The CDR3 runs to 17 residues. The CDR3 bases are TGTGCCAGCAGCCAAGGGGGCCGAGGGTTGGGCACAGATACGCAGTATTTT. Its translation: CASSQGGRGLGTDTQYF.

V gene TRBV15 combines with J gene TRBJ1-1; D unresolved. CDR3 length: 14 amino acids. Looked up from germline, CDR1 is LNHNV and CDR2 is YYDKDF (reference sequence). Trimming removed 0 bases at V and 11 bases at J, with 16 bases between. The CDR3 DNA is TGTGCCACCAGCAGAGATGCCGTGTCCCCAATGGCTTTCTTT. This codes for CATSRDAVSPMAFF.